The 13 T cell receptor beta chains below come from one sample, sequenced in a study of TIL therapy for anti-PD-1-resistant metastatic lung cancer. Time point indicated: pre-treatment sample, taken before nivolumab and TIL therapy. The tumor samples were excised metastases, mostly pleural nodules or supraclavicular lymph nodes. The libraries were made with immunoSEQ v3. Clones were read by immunoSEQ multiplex PCR, and TCRdb kept only the in-frame ones, dropping some. The top ten hold roughly 11% of the sample, which has approximately 92,000 clones, about two thirds seen once. The sample here was tumor tissue, taken at baseline. These receptors were taken from a person aged 25-79 years with non-small cell lung cancer.

The chain recombines TRBV6-6 with TRBJ2-2, with TRBD2 identical over 13 bases. V lost 5 bases and J lost 3; bases outside the gene matches: 3. The V gene's germline CDR1 is MNHNY and CDR2 SVGAGI (reference sequence). This CDR3 is built from 16 residues. In nucleotides, the CDR3 is TGTGCCAGCAGTGGACTAGCGGGAGTTTACACCGGGGAGCTGTTTTTT. It yields the protein CASSGLAGVYTGELFF.

V usage is TRBV15 and J usage is TRBJ2-1; D gene unclear. The CDR3 is 12 amino acids. CDR1 is LNHNV, CDR2 YYDKDF, per germline (reference sequence). Trimming pared 8 bases from V and 2 bases from J, leaving 7 bases between. DNA of the CDR3: TGTGCCACCGGCCCGACCTACAATGAGCAGTTCTTC. It is translated as CATGPTYNEQFF. Together with reference TRBV15 and TRBJ2-1, the CDR3 gives the full variable domain: DAMVIQNPRYQVTQFGKPVTLSCSQTLNHNVMYWYQQKSSQAPKLLFHYYDKDFNNEADTPDNFQSRRPNTSFCFLDIRSPGLGDTAMYLCATGPTYNEQFFGPGTRLTVL.

In DNA form, the CDR3 reads TGTGCCAGCAGCCAAGTTCGGACTAGCGCAGCCTACGAGCAGTACTTC. Its translation is CASSQVRTSAAYEQYF. V and J are TRBV3-1 (or the pseudogene TRBV3-2) and TRBJ2-7; 9 bases are shared with TRBD2. The CDR3 contains 16 residues. Germline loops: CDR1 LGHDT, CDR2 YNNKEL (reference sequence). With 1 base clipped from V and 2 bases from J, the junction kept 6 bases outside the gene matches.

The chain has TRBV9 and TRBJ2-1, with TRBD1 identical over 9 bases. The CDR3 is made up of 15 amino acids. The trim removed 2 bases at V and 7 bases at J, leaving 7 bases unmatched. Germline CDR1 SGDLS, CDR2 YYNGEE. The CDR3 protein is CASSVTGQGRNEQFF. The CDR3 region has the DNA TGTGCCAGCAGCGTTACCGGACAGGGGAGGAATGAGCAGTTCTTC. The full variable domain, rest sourced from reference TRBV9 and TRBJ2-1, is DSGVTQTPKHLITATGQRVTLRCSPRSGDLSVYWYQQSLDQGLQFLIQYYNGEERAKGNILERFSAQQFPDLHSELNLSSLELGDSALYFCASSVTGQGRNEQFFGPGTRLTVL.

V usage is TRBV5-4 and J usage is TRBJ2-3; D unresolved. The V end lost 1 base, the J end lost 4 bases, and 13 bases lay between the germline ends. Germline CDR1 is SGHNT and CDR2 is YYREEE (reference sequence). CDR3 size: 15 residues. The CDR3 loop is CASSLSALTPDTQYF. The CDR3 coding sequence is TGTGCCAGCAGCTTGTCGGCCCTGACTCCAGATACGCAGTATTTT.

The V gene is TRBV6-5, the J gene TRBJ1-3; the D is unclear. CDR1 and CDR2 from the germline V gene are MNHEY and SVGAGI. V lost 1 base to trimming and J lost 2 bases, with 12 bases between them. CDR3 size: 16 residues. CDR3 nucleotides: TGTGCCAGCAGTTACTATTCCCGTATCGCTGGAAACACCATATATTTT. It encodes CASSYYSRIAGNTIYF.

The J gene is TRBJ2-7, the V gene TRBV29-1, with 9 bases identical to TRBD1. V shed 2 bases and J 6 bases; nucleotides not matched to a gene: 8. The CDR3 loop spans 14 amino acids. The germline CDR1 and CDR2 sequences are SQVTM and ANQGSEA. CDR3 coding DNA: TGCAGCGTTGAAATGGGACAGGGAGGACGCGAGCAGTACTTC. This codes for CSVEMGQGGREQYF.

This clone has a single count. This sequence joins TRBV7-2 and TRBJ1-1; TRBD1 is a possible D gene (5 bases). The CDR3 is made up of 13 amino acids. Trimming removed 4 bases from V and 9 bases from J, with 15 bases in between. Germline assignment: CDR1 SGHTA and CDR2 FQGNSA. Here the CDR3 reads CASSSQTALKAFF. The CDR3 nucleotides read TGTGCCAGCAGCTCCCAGACAGCACTGAAAGCTTTCTTT.

In DNA form, the CDR3 reads TGTGCCAGCAGTTTGGCGAGGAATTCACCCCTCCACTTT. Its translation is CASSLARNSPLHF. The chain couples TRBV12-3 or TRBV12-4 to TRBJ1-6, with D unresolved. V lost 3 bases, J lost 7 bases, and 7 bases lay in between. The CDR3 has 13 amino acids.

In this sample, this clone turned up many times. The chain combines TRBV3-1 (or the pseudogene TRBV3-2) with TRBJ1-5; D call uncertain. Germline V gene lookup returns CDR1 LGHDT and CDR2 YNNKEL (reference sequence). The CDR3 loop spans 13 amino acids. V was shortened by 0 bases and J by 10 bases, with 10 bases between the two germline ends. The CDR3 DNA follows: TGTGCCAGCAGCCAAGATCGGGGAAAACCCCAGCATTTT. It encodes CASSQDRGKPQHF.

This clone turned up a few times. V is TRBV5-1 and J is TRBJ2-7; D is possibly TRBD1 (6 bases). This CDR3 has 13 residues. Trimming stripped 6 bases from V and 6 bases from J, with 16 bases between. From germline, CDR1 is SGHRS and CDR2 YFSETQ. Here the CDR3 reads CASNPQGLGEQYF. In nucleotides, the CDR3 is TGCGCCAGCAACCCCCAGGGGTTGGGCGAGCAGTACTTC.

This clone has more than one count but fewer than ten. One base away lies a much larger clone, so this may be a sequencing read error. The chain links TRBV7-9 to TRBJ2-3; no firm D call. Germline V gene sequence: CDR1 SEHNR, CDR2 FQNEAQ (reference sequence). CDR3 length: 11 residues. The V and J ends lost 5 bases and 2 bases respectively, with 2 bases between them. For the CDR3, the DNA is TGTGCCAGCAGCCTCACAGATACGCAGTATTTT. It codes for CASSLTDTQYF.

J is TRBJ1-2 and V is TRBV24-1; D is unclear. CDR1 is KGHDR and CDR2 is SFDVKD in the germline V gene. The CDR3 runs 12 residues. The V end lost 5 bases, the J end lost 5 bases, and 8 bases lay between the germline ends. The DNA for the CDR3 is TGTGCCACCAGTGCCCAATCTTATGGCTACACCTTC. Translating gives CATSAQSYGYTF.